Presented here are 29 T cell receptor beta chains from one specimen sequenced in a study of T-cell memory formation after mild COVID-19. Via MiXCR, TCRdb re-called the 5' RACE reads, giving one row per CDR3 protein. This table holds approximately 60,000 distinct CDR3 sequences, about 10% found once. The sample taken for sequencing was PBMCs or a T cell subset sorted from them (not recorded which). The receptors derive from a man aged 18 to 29 who had mild COVID-19 (a few samples of this study predate the infection). Cell type and time point are not known.

V usage is TRBV10-3 and J usage is TRBJ2-5; 12 bases are shared with TRBD2. CDR1 and CDR2 from the germline V gene are ENHRY and SYGVKD. Trimming cost V 6 bases and J 5 bases; bases outside gene matches: 4. The CDR3 spans 14 residues. The CDR3 reads CAIRSSGGDETQYF. CDR3 nucleotides: TGTGCCATCAGATCTAGCGGGGGGGACGAGACCCAGTACTTC.

This clonotype showed up many times. The CDR3 here is CASSQGATNTGELFF. CDR3 nucleotide sequence: TGCGCCAGCAGCCAGGGGGCAACGAACACCGGGGAGCTGTTTTTT. The chain combines TRBV5-1 with TRBJ2-2, with 8 bases fitting TRBD1. Germline CDR1 and CDR2: SGHRS and YFSETQ. The V segment lost 4 bases and the J segment 0 bases; nucleotides outside the gene matches: 2. The CDR3 is 15 residues long.

The chain links TRBV18 to TRBJ2-5, with 10 bases aligning to TRBD1. With V trimmed by 2 bases and J by 5 bases, 5 bases remained unmatched. From germline, CDR1 is KGHSH and CDR2 LQKENI. This CDR3 spans 15 amino acids. CDR3 protein: CASSPRQGARETQYF. In nucleotides, the CDR3 is TGTGCCAGCTCACCAAGACAGGGGGCTCGGGAGACCCAGTACTTC.

This clonotype turned up a few times. The V gene is TRBV5-1, the J gene TRBJ2-3, with a tentative D call TRBD1 (6 bases). CDR1 is SGHRS and CDR2 is YFSETQ in the germline V gene. The V end was cut by 2 bases, the J end by 1 base, with 11 bases between. The CDR3 spans 15 residues. This chain's CDR3 is CASSLQGLGTDTQYF. CDR3 bases: TGCGCCAGCAGCTTACAGGGTCTAGGCACAGATACGCAGTATTTT.

This chain connects TRBV5-1 to TRBJ2-2; 9 nucleotides match TRBD2. The germline CDR1 and CDR2 sequences are SGHRS and YFSETQ. The CDR3 loop spans 15 amino acids. The trim removed 2 bases at V and 3 bases at J, leaving 2 bases unmatched. The CDR3: CASSLAGGYTGELFF. Written as DNA, the CDR3 is TGCGCCAGCAGCTTAGCGGGGGGATACACCGGGGAGCTGTTTTTT.

Ten or more counts support this clonotype. The chain combines TRBV4-2 with TRBJ2-2; D gene uncertain. CDR3 size: 14 residues. V lost 1 base to trimming and J lost 7 bases, with 10 bases between them. Germline loops: CDR1 LGHNA, CDR2 YNFKEQ. This CDR3 is CASSQAGYDGELFF. CDR3 in DNA: TGTGCCAGCAGCCAAGCAGGATATGACGGGGAGCTGTTTTTT.

The chain links TRBV7-6 to TRBJ2-5; perhaps TRBD2 as D (6 bases). CDR3 length: 14 amino acids. Between the trimmed V and J ends, which lost 5 bases and 5 bases, there was a span of 15 bases. Per germline, CDR1 SGHVS and CDR2 FNYEAQ. In nucleotides, the CDR3 is TGTGCCAGCAGCCTATCATTTGGGGGGGAGACCCAGTACTTC. Translated, it gives CASSLSFGGETQYF.

There are a few counts of this clonotype. This chain links TRBV7-9 with TRBJ1-3; 9 nucleotides align to TRBD1. The CDR3 has 15 residues. Germline CDR1 is SEHNR and CDR2 is FQNEAQ (reference sequence). Trimming removed 3 bases from V and 4 bases from J; junction bases left unmatched: 4. Written as DNA, the CDR3 is TGTGCCAGCAGCTTTGACAGGGGGTACGGAAACACCATATATTTT. As protein: CASSFDRGYGNTIYF.

At least ten counts were recorded for this clonotype. The chain links TRBV6-2 or TRBV6-3 to TRBJ2-5; no reliable D call. The germline V gene encodes CDR1 MNHEY and CDR2 SVGEGT. With 2 bases removed from V and 5 bases from J, the gap between germline ends came to 18 bases. This CDR3 is built from 16 residues. CDR3 DNA: TGTGCCAGCAGTTACCCTTTCGGCCTCTTGGAGGAGACCCAGTACTTC. It yields the protein CASSYPFGLLEETQYF.

The rearrangement uses TRBV9 and TRBJ2-1; 11 nucleotides align to TRBD2. Germline V CDR1 and CDR2: SGDLS, YYNGEE. The CDR3 spans 15 residues. The ends lost 1 base at V and 7 bases at J; junction bases unmatched: 4. The CDR3 DNA reads as TGTGCCAGCAGCGTAACGGGACTAGCGGTAAATGAGCAGTTCTTC. Translated: CASSVTGLAVNEQFF.

This clonotype was observed many times. The chain has TRBV5-1 and TRBJ2-3; tentatively, D is TRBD2 (6 bases). V was pared by 3 bases and J by 0 bases, with 8 bases between. Germline CDR1 is SGHRS and CDR2 is YFSETQ. The CDR3 length is 14 residues. CDR3 DNA: TGCGCCAGCAGCTCGGGAGTTAGCACAGATACGCAGTATTTT. It yields the protein CASSSGVSTDTQYF.

V and J are TRBV4-2 and TRBJ2-6; D perhaps matches TRBD2 (5 bases). CDR3 length: 15 residues. The germline V and J ends were trimmed by 1 base and 4 bases, with 8 bases remaining between them. Germline V lookup: CDR1 LGHNA, CDR2 YNFKEQ. CDR3 loop: CASSQASGGANVLTF. The CDR3 nucleotides read TGTGCCAGCAGCCAAGCCTCGGGGGGGGCCAACGTCCTGACTTTC.

This clonotype was seen repeatedly, ten times or more. CDR3 loop: CASSSRTENTEAFF. The CDR3 nucleotides are TGTGCCAGCAGCTCACGGACGGAGAACACTGAAGCTTTCTTT. This chain connects TRBV7-9 to TRBJ1-1, with no clear D. V lost 4 bases, J lost 1 base, and 10 bases lay in between. The germline CDR1 and CDR2 sequences are SEHNR and FQNEAQ (reference sequence). This CDR3 comprises 14 residues.

This rearrangement joins TRBV7-2 to TRBJ1-1; no firm D call. Trimming took off 4 bases at V and 1 base at J, with 7 bases between the two ends. Germline CDR1 SGHTA, CDR2 FQGNSA. The CDR3 has 13 amino acids. Here the CDR3 reads CASSYGPNTEAFF. The DNA for the CDR3 is TGTGCCAGCAGCTATGGGCCGAACACTGAAGCTTTCTTT. Drawing the rest from reference TRBV7-2 and TRBJ1-1, the complete variable domain is GAGVSQSPSNKVTEKGKDVELRCDPISGHTALYWYRQSLGQGLEFLIYFQGNSAPDKSGLPSDRFSAERTGGSVSTLTIQRTQQEDSAVYLCASSYGPNTEAFFGQGTRLTVV.

The V call is TRBV5-1, the J call TRBJ1-4, with 7 bases matching TRBD1. There are 14 residues in the CDR3. The trim removed 4 bases at V and 3 bases at J, leaving 3 bases unmatched. Germline V gives CDR1 SGHRS, CDR2 YFSETQ. Here the CDR3 reads CASSPGQANEKLFF. DNA for the CDR3: TGCGCCAGCAGCCCCGGACAGGCTAATGAAAAACTGTTTTTT.

The rearrangement joins TRBV10-3 to TRBJ2-5; 7 bases match TRBD1. The CDR3 extends over 12 amino acids. With 8 bases clipped from V and 1 base from J, the junction kept 1 base outside the gene matches. Germline CDR1 is ENHRY and CDR2 is SYGVKD. CDR3 sequence: CAIGTAQETQYF. CDR3 DNA sequence: TGTGCCATCGGGACAGCCCAAGAGACCCAGTACTTC.

The sample holds a few counts of this clonotype. V gene TRBV19 combines with J gene TRBJ2-5; weak D call: TRBD1 (6 bases). The germline V gene has CDR1 LNHDA and CDR2 SQIVND (reference sequence). This CDR3 has 15 residues. The V end lost 2 bases, the J end lost 6 bases, and 16 bases lay between the germline ends. The CDR3: CASSIPGQGRKTQYF. The CDR3 nucleotides are TGTGCCAGTAGTATACCGGGGCAGGGGCGAAAGACCCAGTACTTC. Full variable domain (outside the CDR3, taken from reference TRBV19 and TRBJ2-5): DGGITQSPKYLFRKEGQNVTLSCEQNLNHDAMYWYRQDPGQGLRLIYYSQIVNDFQKGDIAEGYSVSREKKESFPLTVTSAQKNPTAFYLCASSIPGQGRKTQYFGPGTRLLVL.

This clonotype was detected a few times. The chain couples TRBV18 to TRBJ1-5; TRBD1 matches at 12 bases. The CDR3 contains 16 residues. The V segment lost 6 bases and the J segment 7 bases; nucleotides outside the gene matches: 10. Germline V CDR1 and CDR2: KGHSH, LQKENI. The CDR3 DNA follows: TGTGCCAGCTCCCAACAGGGACAGGGGGCAAAGCAGCCCCAGCATTTT. Encoded protein: CASSQQGQGAKQPQHF.

This clonotype occurred many times. V is TRBV3-1 and J is TRBJ2-5; D is uncertain. The CDR3 runs 14 residues. Deletions cut 2 bases from V and 0 bases from J, with 7 bases between. Per germline, CDR1 LGHDT and CDR2 YNNKEL (reference sequence). The CDR3 protein is CASSQWLDQETQYF. The DNA of the CDR3 is TGTGCCAGCAGCCAATGGCTAGACCAAGAGACCCAGTACTTC.

This clonotype was seen a few times. The genes are TRBV2 and TRBJ1-2; a weak D match, TRBD1 (5 bases). V gave up 7 bases and J gave up 8 bases, with 17 bases separating them. The CDR3 extends over 13 amino acids. Germline V gives CDR1 SNHLY, CDR2 FYNNEI. CDR3 in amino acids: CASTERGGDGYTF. The CDR3 coding sequence is TGTGCCAGCACGGAGAGGGGTGGAGACGGCTACACCTTC. The complete variable domain, with remaining parts taken from reference TRBV2 and TRBJ1-2, reads EPEVTQTPSHQVTQMGQEVILRCVPISNHLYFYWYRQILGQKVEFLVSFYNNEISEKSEIFDDQFSVERPDGSNFTLKIRSTKLEDSAMYFCASTERGGDGYTFGSGTRLTVV.

Many counts were recorded for this clonotype. J is TRBJ2-1 and V is TRBV6-5, with 7 bases that match TRBD1. Germline V gives CDR1 MNHEY, CDR2 SVGAGI. Trimming removed 5 bases from V and 0 bases from J; junction bases left unmatched: 4. This CDR3 spans 15 amino acids. CDR3 nucleotide sequence: TGTGCCAGCAGTAGGGACAGCAGCTCCTACAATGAGCAGTTCTTC. Protein product: CASSRDSSSYNEQFF.

The chain joins TRBV4-1 to TRBJ2-1, with 7 bases aligning to TRBD2. Germline V gene data show CDR1 as MGHRA and CDR2 as YSYEKL. The CDR3 extends over 15 amino acids. With V trimmed by 4 bases and J by 4 bases, 7 bases remained unmatched. The CDR3 DNA sequence: TGCGCCAGCAGCCGGACGGCGGGGGATTACAATGAGCAGTTCTTC. This encodes CASSRTAGDYNEQFF.

This rearrangement joins TRBV11-2 to TRBJ2-7, with 10 bases aligning to TRBD2. This CDR3 region has 15 residues. The ends lost 5 bases at V and 8 bases at J; junction bases unmatched: 12. The germline V gene has CDR1 SGHAT and CDR2 FQNNGV. As DNA, the CDR3 is TGTGCCAGCAGCCCCGTTAGCGGGGGGACTTGGAAGCAGTACGTC. It translates to CASSPVSGGTWKQYV.

This sequence joins TRBV6-6 and TRBJ2-3; weak D call: TRBD2 (5 bases). CDR3 size: 13 residues. V was shortened by 4 bases and J by 8 bases, with 13 bases between the two germline ends. Germline lookup yields CDR1 MNHNY and CDR2 SVGAGI (reference sequence). The CDR3 DNA follows: TGTGCCAGCAGTTTTGAACGGCGGGCTACGCAGTATTTT. It is translated as CASSFERRATQYF.

This clonotype showed up many times. This chain uses TRBV7-2 with TRBJ1-2; a possible D gene is TRBD1 (6 bases). The CDR3 totals 14 residues. Germline V gene lookup returns CDR1 SGHTA and CDR2 FQGNSA. V was trimmed by 5 bases and J by 4 bases, leaving 14 bases between them. The CDR3 DNA reads TGTGCCAGCAGCGGAACGACAGGCACCTATGGCTACACCTTC. Residues: CASSGTTGTYGYTF.

This clonotype was recorded many times. The chain carries TRBV12-3 or TRBV12-4 and TRBJ1-2; 8 positions agree with TRBD1. Losses at the gene ends were 6 bases for V and 8 bases for J; bases not matched to a gene: 8. The CDR3 length is 13 residues. CDR3: CASSRDRGRGYTF. The CDR3 DNA reads as TGTGCCAGCAGCCGCGACAGGGGTAGAGGCTACACCTTC.

This clonotype was detected many times. The V gene is TRBV12-3 or TRBV12-4, the J gene TRBJ1-1; no firm D call. With 1 base removed from V and 4 bases from J, the gap between germline ends came to 10 bases. The CDR3 contains 14 residues. The CDR3 spells CASSLVPPGTEAFF. Here the CDR3 DNA reads TGTGCCAGCAGTTTAGTTCCGCCGGGCACTGAAGCTTTCTTT.

The rearrangement links TRBV12-3 or TRBV12-4 to TRBJ1-1; 7 bases align to TRBD1. This CDR3 has 14 amino acids. The V gene end was trimmed by 7 bases and the J gene end by 0 bases; junction bases not matched to a gene: 5. For the CDR3, the DNA is TGTGCCAGCAACCCAGGGGGTCTGAACACTGAAGCTTTCTTT. Encoded protein: CASNPGGLNTEAFF.

The rearrangement joins TRBV28 to TRBJ2-5; D unclear. Germline lookup yields CDR1 MDHEN and CDR2 SYDVKM. Trimming cost V 10 bases and J 2 bases, with 14 bases left between them. This CDR3 spans 13 amino acids. This CDR3 is CATREVFQETQYF. CDR3 sequence (DNA): TGTGCCACCCGCGAGGTTTTTCAAGAGACCCAGTACTTC.